This is a list of T cell receptor beta chains from one sample in a study of T cells after yellow fever vaccination. Each CDR3 protein gets one entry after TCRdb re-called the 5' RACE reads with MiXCR. The data show 300,000 or so distinct CDR3 sequences, 10% to 15% seen once. This material consisted of CD4+ T cells sorted from PBMCs, taken 45 days after the yellow fever booster vaccination. These receptors all come from a man aged 25 to 45 who received the YFV17D yellow fever vaccine. The CDR3 runs from the conserved cysteine through the conserved F or W. A D gene is named only where the DNA matches it firmly. Clone size is given for some rows only: seen once, a few or many times, or a class if the clone is expanded.

j_call,clone_size,v_call,d_call,cdr3_aa,cdr3_nt
TRBJ2-7,few,TRBV5-6,.,CASSSWTAGVQYF,TGTGCCAGCAGCTCTTGGACCGCTGGGGTGCAGTACTTC
TRBJ2-1,.,TRBV7-9,TRBD2,CASSVSGNFLFF,TGTGCCAGCAGCGTTAGCGGGAACTTCCTATTCTTC
TRBJ2-1,few,TRBV5-1,TRBD2,CASSFGGGTSYNEQFF,TGCGCCAGCAGCTTCGGGGGAGGGACCTCCTACAATGAGCAGTTCTTC
TRBJ2-3,.,TRBV29-1,TRBD2,CSAGTSETDTQYF,TGCAGCGCCGGGACTAGTGAGACAGATACGCAGTATTTT
TRBJ1-6,.,TRBV9,TRBD1,CASSVAVGGSPLHF,TGTGCCAGCAGCGTAGCGGTAGGGGGCTCACCCCTCCACTTT
TRBJ2-7,.,TRBV6-2/TRBV6-3,.,CASSYAYYEQYF,TGTGCCAGCAGTTATGCGTACTACGAGCAGTACTTC
TRBJ1-1,few,TRBV11-1,.,CASSRGGIGRRMNTEAFF,TGTGCCAGCAGCCGTGGGGGGATTGGACGGCGAATGAACACTGAAGCTTTCTTT
TRBJ1-1,.,TRBV20-1,.,CSAAALMNTEAFF,TGCAGTGCTGCAGCTCTCATGAACACTGAAGCTTTCTTT
TRBJ2-7,.,TRBV20-1,.,CSARGPIRVVGTYEQYF,TGCAGTGCTAGAGGTCCAATCAGGGTGGTGGGGACCTACGAGCAGTACTTC
TRBJ2-2,.,TRBV11-2,.,CASSLVRASTGELFF,TGTGCCAGCAGCTTGGTTCGTGCGAGCACCGGGGAGCTGTTTTTT
TRBJ2-3,few,TRBV12-3/TRBV12-4,.,CASSLAQTNTDTQYF,TGTGCCAGCAGTTTAGCCCAGACCAACACAGATACGCAGTATTTT
TRBJ2-7,many,TRBV7-2,TRBD2,CASSPLPGGSYEQYF,TGTGCCAGCAGCCCTCTTCCGGGAGGCTCCTACGAGCAGTACTTC
TRBJ1-2,once,TRBV9,.,CASSVDGTYTF,TGTGCCAGCAGCGTAGATGGAACTTACACCTTC
TRBJ2-3,few,TRBV7-2,.,CASSLAGPASDTQYF,TGTGCCAGCAGCTTAGCCGGGCCGGCGTCAGATACGCAGTATTTT
TRBJ2-5,few,TRBV30,.,CAWTPSLPQETQYF,TGTGCCTGGACCCCTAGTCTACCACAAGAGACCCAGTACTTC
TRBJ2-1,.,TRBV30,TRBD2,CACGSGRLFNEQFF,TGTGCCTGTGGCAGCGGGAGGCTGTTTAATGAGCAGTTCTTC
TRBJ1-2,.,TRBV20-1,.,CSARDAQEYGYTF,TGCAGTGCTAGAGACGCGCAGGAATATGGCTACACCTTC
TRBJ2-1,.,TRBV7-2,TRBD2,CASSLPGLEVFEQFF,TGTGCCAGCAGCCTTCCGGGACTAGAAGTTTTTGAGCAGTTCTTC
TRBJ2-5,.,TRBV28,.,CASGGSYLQETQYF,TGTGCCAGCGGAGGGAGCTACCTCCAAGAGACCCAGTACTTC
TRBJ2-1,.,TRBV2,.,CASSENEGGNEQFF,TGTGCCAGCAGTGAGAATGAGGGGGGCAATGAGCAGTTCTTC
TRBJ2-1,.,TRBV7-9,.,CASISGSNVPNNEQFF,TGTGCCAGCATCTCAGGGTCTAACGTCCCAAACAATGAGCAGTTCTTC
TRBJ2-1,once,TRBV20-1,TRBD2,CSAPKAGGPGEQFF,TGCAGTGCGCCAAAAGCGGGAGGGCCAGGAGAGCAGTTCTTC
TRBJ1-5,few,TRBV28,.,CASSFLPSSYQPQHF,TGTGCCAGCAGTTTTCTCCCGTCCAGTTATCAGCCCCAGCATTTT
TRBJ1-2,few,TRBV27,.,CASRSGISIGGYTF,TGTGCCAGCAGGTCGGGCATTAGCATTGGTGGCTACACCTTC
TRBJ2-3,few,TRBV24-1,.,CATSDFTGGTDTQYF,TGTGCCACCAGTGATTTCACAGGAGGCACAGATACGCAGTATTTT
TRBJ1-5,few,TRBV20-1,.,CSASGQGGKQPQHF,TGCAGTGCTAGCGGGCAGGGTGGTAAACAGCCCCAGCATTTT
TRBJ2-7,.,TRBV20-1,.,CSARWLADEQYF,TGCAGTGCTAGGTGGCTAGCAGACGAGCAGTACTTC
TRBJ1-4,few,TRBV5-1,.,CASSPGRGHEKLFF,TGCGCCAGCAGCCCGGGGAGGGGACACGAAAAACTGTTTTTT
TRBJ2-5,many,TRBV7-6,.,CASSPGYGETQYF,TGTGCCAGCAGCCCAGGGTATGGGGAGACCCAGTACTTC
TRBJ2-5,few,TRBV29-1,.,CSVGSRQETQYF,TGCAGCGTTGGATCCAGGCAAGAGACCCAGTACTTC
TRBJ2-1,.,TRBV5-1,TRBD1,CASSLTPGQGLFDEQFF,TGCGCCAGCAGCTTAACCCCGGGACAGGGGCTTTTCGATGAGCAGTTCTTC
TRBJ2-5,.,TRBV6-2/TRBV6-3,.,CASSRRQQETQYF,TGTGCCAGCTCCCGGCGGCAACAAGAGACCCAGTACTTC
TRBJ1-5,few,TRBV15,.,CATSRDARRGNQPQHF,TGTGCCACCAGCAGAGATGCCCGCCGTGGCAATCAGCCCCAGCATTTT
TRBJ2-5,few,TRBV19,TRBD1,CASRPPGTAVSETQYF,TGTGCCAGTAGGCCACCCGGGACAGCCGTATCGGAGACCCAGTACTTC
TRBJ2-1,.,TRBV4-3,TRBD2,CASSHRAGNRNEQFF,TGCGCCAGCAGCCACAGAGCGGGAAACAGAAATGAGCAGTTCTTC
TRBJ2-2,.,TRBV27,TRBD2,CASNKRGTSGTNTGELFF,TGTGCCAGCAACAAAAGAGGGACTAGCGGAACGAACACCGGGGAGCTGTTTTTT
TRBJ2-1,many,TRBV6-2/TRBV6-3,.,CASSPTFPRKFF,TGTGCCAGCAGCCCCACGTTCCCAAGAAAGTTCTTC
TRBJ2-3,few,TRBV10-3,.,CAISPPGEGTDTQYF,TGTGCCATCAGTCCCCCGGGAGAGGGGACAGATACGCAGTATTTT
TRBJ2-5,few,TRBV12-3/TRBV12-4,.,CASTIRQEGGETQYF,TGTGCCAGCACTATTAGGCAGGAAGGGGGAGAGACCCAGTACTTC
TRBJ2-3,few,TRBV28,TRBD1,CASSKGQGTHLGADTQYF,TGTGCCAGCAGTAAGGGACAGGGGACCCACCTGGGCGCAGATACGCAGTATTTT
TRBJ2-3,.,TRBV20-1,TRBD2,CSALVAGGRRTDTQYF,TGCAGTGCTCTAGTAGCGGGAGGAAGAAGGACAGATACGCAGTATTTT
TRBJ2-7,.,TRBV5-5,.,CARGGRLPYEQYF,TGTGCCAGGGGCGGCAGGCTACCCTACGAGCAGTACTTC
TRBJ2-5,few,TRBV5-1,.,CASSRGTAQETQYF,TGCGCCAGCAGCCGGGGTACAGCCCAAGAGACCCAGTACTTC
TRBJ2-3,.,TRBV20-1,TRBD2,CSARVAGGPGTTDTQYF,TGCAGTGCTAGAGTAGCGGGAGGGCCTGGTACCACAGATACGCAGTATTTT
TRBJ2-3,.,TRBV5-1,.,CASSENFKDTQYF,TGCGCCAGCAGCGAGAACTTCAAAGATACGCAGTATTTT
TRBJ1-1,.,TRBV27,TRBD1,CASSLRGLNTEAFF,TGTGCCAGCAGTTTAAGGGGGCTGAACACTGAAGCTTTCTTT
TRBJ2-7,.,TRBV5-6,.,CASSLTTPSYEQYF,TGTGCCAGCAGCCTGACGACCCCATCCTACGAGCAGTACTTC
TRBJ2-7,few,TRBV5-6,.,CASSLAYISEQYF,TGTGCCAGCAGCTTGGCCTACATCTCCGAGCAGTACTTC
TRBJ2-3,few,TRBV24-1,.,CATSDDYLQTTTDTQYF,TGTGCCACCAGTGATGACTATTTACAAACTACCACAGATACGCAGTATTTT
TRBJ2-3,many,TRBV20-1,TRBD2,CIPFGGGTDTQYF,TGCATTCCTTTCGGCGGGGGGACAGATACGCAGTATTTT
TRBJ2-1,.,TRBV12-3/TRBV12-4,TRBD2,CASSAKKPGLADNEQFF,TGTGCCAGCAGCGCCAAAAAACCGGGACTAGCGGACAATGAGCAGTTCTTC
TRBJ2-5,few,TRBV9,TRBD2,CASSGGASGGEGETQYF,TGTGCCAGCAGCGGAGGGGCTAGCGGGGGGGAAGGAGAGACCCAGTACTTC
TRBJ2-7,.,TRBV7-9,TRBD2,CASSLVSGRADEQYF,TGTGCCAGCAGCTTAGTCAGCGGGAGGGCAGACGAGCAGTACTTC
TRBJ2-7,.,TRBV12-3/TRBV12-4,.,CASSLADRSSEQYF,TGTGCCAGCAGTTTAGCGGATCGGTCGAGTGAGCAGTACTTC